The entry that follows covers one T cell receptor (beta chain) sequence. Its antigen is unknown. No much larger clone exists at a distance of one base, and base qualities are not known. The source of the sample is a study of T cells of healthy individuals (dated 2018 in TCRdb). Cut back by 4 bases and 5 bases, the V and J ends lie 11 bases apart. For CDR1 and CDR2, the germline V gene lists KGHSH and LQKENI. The CDR3, from cysteine to phenylalanine, totals 13 residues. Just the 39-base CDR3 DNA is kept, in frame starting at base 1. The receptor library was made with 5' RACE. Sequencing was carried out with an Illumina MiSeq. TCRdb trimmed public reads at Q25 via fastp, called clones via MiXCR and kept in-frame beta chains. Entries that share a CDR3 protein sequence are merged under the most common genes and DNA. The sample yields 90,000 to 100,000 distinct CDR3 sequences; 17% were counted once. The ten largest make up over 5% of the sample.

The chain links TRBV18 with TRBJ2-5; the D gene is possibly TRBD1, with 5 bases matching. The receptor's source is a human donor in good health. The DNA sequence is TGTGCCAGCTCACAACAGGTAGTGGAGACCCAGTACTTC. This translates into CASSQQVVETQYF.